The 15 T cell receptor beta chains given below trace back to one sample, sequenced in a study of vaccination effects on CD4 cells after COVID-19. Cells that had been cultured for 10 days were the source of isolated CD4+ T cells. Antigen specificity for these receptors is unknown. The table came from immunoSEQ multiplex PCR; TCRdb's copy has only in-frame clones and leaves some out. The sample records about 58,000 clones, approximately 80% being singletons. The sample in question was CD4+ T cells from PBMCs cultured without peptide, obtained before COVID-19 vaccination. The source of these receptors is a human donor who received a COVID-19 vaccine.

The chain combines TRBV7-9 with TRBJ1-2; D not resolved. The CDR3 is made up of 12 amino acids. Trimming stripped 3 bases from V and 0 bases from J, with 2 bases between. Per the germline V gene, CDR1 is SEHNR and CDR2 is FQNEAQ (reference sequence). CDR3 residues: CASSFPNYGYTF. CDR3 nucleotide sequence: TGTGCCAGCAGCTTTCCTAACTATGGCTACACCTTC.

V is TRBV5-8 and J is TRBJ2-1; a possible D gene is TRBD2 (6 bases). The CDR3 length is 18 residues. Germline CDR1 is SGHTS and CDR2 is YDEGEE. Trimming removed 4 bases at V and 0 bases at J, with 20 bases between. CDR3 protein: CASSRQLISGSSYNEQFF. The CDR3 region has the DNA TGTGCCAGCAGCCGACAACTTATTAGCGGAAGCTCCTACAATGAGCAGTTCTTC.

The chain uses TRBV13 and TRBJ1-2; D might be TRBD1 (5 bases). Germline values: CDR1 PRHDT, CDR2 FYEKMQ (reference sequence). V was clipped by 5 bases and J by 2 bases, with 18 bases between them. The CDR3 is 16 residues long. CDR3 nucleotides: TGTGCCAGCAGCCGAATGCGGTGGGGGGGGAACTATGGCTACACCTTC. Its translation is CASSRMRWGGNYGYTF.

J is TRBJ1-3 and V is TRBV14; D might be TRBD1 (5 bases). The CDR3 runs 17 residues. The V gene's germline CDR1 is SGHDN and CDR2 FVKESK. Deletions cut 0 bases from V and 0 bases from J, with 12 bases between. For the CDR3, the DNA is TGTGCCAGCAGCCAAGATAAGCGCAGGGCCTCTGGAAACACCATATATTTT. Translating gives CASSQDKRRASGNTIYF. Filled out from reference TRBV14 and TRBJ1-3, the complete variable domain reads EAGVTQFPSHSVIEKGQTVTLRCDPISGHDNLYWYRRVMGKEIKFLLHFVKESKQDESGMPNNRFLAERTGGTYSTLKVQPAELEDSGVYFCASSQDKRRASGNTIYFGEGSWLTVV.

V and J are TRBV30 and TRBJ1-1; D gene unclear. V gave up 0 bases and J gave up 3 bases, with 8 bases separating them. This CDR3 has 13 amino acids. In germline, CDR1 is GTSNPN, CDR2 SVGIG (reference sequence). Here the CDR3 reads CAWSVRQDTEAFF. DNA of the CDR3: TGTGCCTGGAGTGTACGGCAGGACACTGAAGCTTTCTTT.

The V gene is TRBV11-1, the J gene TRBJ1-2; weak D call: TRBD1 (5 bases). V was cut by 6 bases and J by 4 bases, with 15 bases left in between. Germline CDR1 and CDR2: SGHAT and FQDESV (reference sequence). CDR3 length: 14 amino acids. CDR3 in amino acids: CASSSTGPVYGYTF. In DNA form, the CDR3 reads TGTGCCAGCAGTAGTACAGGCCCCGTCTATGGCTACACCTTC.

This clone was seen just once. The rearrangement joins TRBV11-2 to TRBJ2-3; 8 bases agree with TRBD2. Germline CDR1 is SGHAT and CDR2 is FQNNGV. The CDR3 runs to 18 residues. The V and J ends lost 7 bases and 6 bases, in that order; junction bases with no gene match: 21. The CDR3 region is CASTFSLAAGGRSDTQYF. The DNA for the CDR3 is TGTGCCAGCACCTTTAGCTTGGCGGCGGGGGGCCGGTCCGATACGCAGTATTTT.

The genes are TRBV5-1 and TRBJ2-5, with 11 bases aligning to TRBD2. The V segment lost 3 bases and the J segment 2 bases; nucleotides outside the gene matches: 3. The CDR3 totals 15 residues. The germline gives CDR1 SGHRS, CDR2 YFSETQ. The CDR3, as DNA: TGCGCCAGCAGCTCCGGGACTAGCGGTCAAGAGACCCAGTACTTC. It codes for CASSSGTSGQETQYF.

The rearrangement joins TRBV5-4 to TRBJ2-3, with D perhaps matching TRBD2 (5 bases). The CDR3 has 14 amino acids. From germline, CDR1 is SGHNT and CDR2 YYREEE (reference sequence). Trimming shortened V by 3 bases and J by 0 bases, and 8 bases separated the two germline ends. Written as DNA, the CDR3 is TGTGCCAGCAGCTCCCGGGGAAGCACAGATACGCAGTATTTT. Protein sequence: CASSSRGSTDTQYF.

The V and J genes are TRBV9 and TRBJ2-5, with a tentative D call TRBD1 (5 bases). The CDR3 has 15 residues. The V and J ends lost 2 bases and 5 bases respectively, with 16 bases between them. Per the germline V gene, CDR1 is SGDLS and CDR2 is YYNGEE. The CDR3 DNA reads TGTGCCAGCAGCGTCCAAGGGGCCGGGTTGGAGACCCAGTACTTC. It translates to CASSVQGAGLETQYF.

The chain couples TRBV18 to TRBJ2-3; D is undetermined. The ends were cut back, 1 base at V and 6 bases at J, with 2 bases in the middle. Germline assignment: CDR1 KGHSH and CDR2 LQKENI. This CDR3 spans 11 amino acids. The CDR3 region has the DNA TGTGCCAGCTCACCACGGGATACGCAGTATTTT. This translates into CASSPRDTQYF.

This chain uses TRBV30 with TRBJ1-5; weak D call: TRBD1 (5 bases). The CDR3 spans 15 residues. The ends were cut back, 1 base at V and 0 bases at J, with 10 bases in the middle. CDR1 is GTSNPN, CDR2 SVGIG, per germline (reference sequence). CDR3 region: CAWSAQTASNQPQHF. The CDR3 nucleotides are TGTGCCTGGAGTGCGCAGACAGCTAGCAATCAGCCCCAGCATTTT.

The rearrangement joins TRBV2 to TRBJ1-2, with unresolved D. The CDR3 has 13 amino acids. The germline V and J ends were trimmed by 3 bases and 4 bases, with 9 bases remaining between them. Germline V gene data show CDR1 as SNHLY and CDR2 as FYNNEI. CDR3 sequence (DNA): TGTGCCAGCAGTGAGGGGAGAAGCTATGGCTACACCTTC. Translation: CASSEGRSYGYTF. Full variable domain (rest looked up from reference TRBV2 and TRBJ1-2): EPEVTQTPSHQVTQMGQEVILRCVPISNHLYFYWYRQILGQKVEFLVSFYNNEISEKSEIFDDQFSVERPDGSNFTLKIRSTKLEDSAMYFCASSEGRSYGYTFGSGTRLTVV.

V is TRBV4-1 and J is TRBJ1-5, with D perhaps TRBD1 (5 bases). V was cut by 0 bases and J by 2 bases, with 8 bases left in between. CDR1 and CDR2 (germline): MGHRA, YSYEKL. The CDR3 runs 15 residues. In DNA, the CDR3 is TGCGCCAGCAGCCAAGAGGGGGGGGGCAATCAGCCCCAGCATTTT. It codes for CASSQEGGGNQPQHF.

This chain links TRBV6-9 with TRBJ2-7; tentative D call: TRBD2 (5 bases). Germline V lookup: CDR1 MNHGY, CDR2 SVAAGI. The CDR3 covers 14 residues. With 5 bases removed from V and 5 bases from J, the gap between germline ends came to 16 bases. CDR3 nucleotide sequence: TGTGCCAGCAGTAACGGCGGGTCCCAGAACGAGCAGTACGTC. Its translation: CASSNGGSQNEQYV.